The clone carrying this T cell receptor (beta chain) was seen more than once but under ten times. Its specificity is unknown. From RNA transcripts, TCR beta CDR3 regions were amplified. RT-PCR in the first round (using the HTBI primer set) targeted the TCR CDR3. MiXCR was run by TCRdb on the multiplex PCR reads, yielding one entry per CDR3 protein. The sample consists of hundreds of thousands of distinct CDR3 sequences, about 38% of them appearing once. Clinical symptoms, serum thyroxine and TRAb, thyroid ultrasound and orbital computed tomography together formed the diagnostic basis. This record belongs to a study of T cells in Graves' hyperthyroidism and ophthalmopathy. Notes on the study in general: Most thyroid clonotypes expanded above 0.001 appeared in blood too.

The origin of this receptor is a man aged 18 to 29 with Graves' hyperthyroidism. What was sequenced was blood.

This CDR3 is CSASSLRGARTEAFF. In nucleotides, the CDR3 is TGCAGTGCTAGTTCCCTTAGGGGGGCGCGTACTGAAGCTTTCTTT. The rearrangement joins TRBV20-1 to TRBJ1-1; TRBD1 might be the D (6 bases). Germline lookup yields CDR1 DFQATT and CDR2 SNEGSKA (reference sequence). V lost 3 bases to trimming and J lost 5 bases, with 19 bases between them. This CDR3 contains 15 residues.